This T cell receptor (beta chain) was retrieved from a study of blood T cell repertoires in COVID-19. This CDR3 is built from 14 residues. Germline values: CDR1 SGHTA, CDR2 FQGNSA. V lost 0 bases and J 8 bases, leaving 11 bases between the germline ends. The data were produced by immunoSEQ multiplex PCR, yet TCRdb's version contains in-frame clones alone and is incomplete. Among 81,000 or so clones listed, 89% were seen once. The material sequenced was peripheral blood. The sequence was obtained from a man between 65 and 80 years old with active or convalescent COVID-19. The rearrangement uses TRBV7-2 and TRBJ1-3, with D perhaps TRBD1 (5 bases). As DNA, the CDR3 is TGTGCCAGCAGCTTAGCTACAGGTGGGGACACCATATATTTT. Translation gives CASSLATGGDTIYF.